The present T cell receptor beta chain was sequenced within a study of Graves' ophthalmopathy and Graves' hyperthyroidism. The germline CDR1 and CDR2 sequences are SEHNR and FQNEAQ (reference sequence). This CDR3 has 15 amino acids. Study-level results: Most thyroid clonotypes with frequency above 0.001 were detected in blood too.

The diagnosis was founded upon clinical symptoms, serum thyroxine, TRAb, thyroid ultrasound and orbital computed tomography. As the template, RNA transcripts were used to amplify TCR beta CDR3 regions. Following a first-round RT-PCR that used HTBI primers, a second-round multiplex PCR was carried out. TCRdb reprocessed the multiplex PCR reads via MiXCR and lists one record per CDR3 protein. The sample holds roughly 1.1 million distinct CDR3 sequences, 35% to 40% seen once. To note about this clonotype: The target antigen is unknown. One junction end does not reproduce the germline sequence, and a read error may be involved.

V and J are TRBV7-9 and TRBJ1-2, with D hard to call. This TCR derives from an adult man with Graves' hyperthyroidism. The sequenced material came from peripheral blood or thyroid tissue (not recorded which). DNA for the CDR3: TGTGCCAGTAAAACCTGGAATAGACTTGGCTATGGCCACACCTTC. This encodes CASKTWNRLGYGHTF.